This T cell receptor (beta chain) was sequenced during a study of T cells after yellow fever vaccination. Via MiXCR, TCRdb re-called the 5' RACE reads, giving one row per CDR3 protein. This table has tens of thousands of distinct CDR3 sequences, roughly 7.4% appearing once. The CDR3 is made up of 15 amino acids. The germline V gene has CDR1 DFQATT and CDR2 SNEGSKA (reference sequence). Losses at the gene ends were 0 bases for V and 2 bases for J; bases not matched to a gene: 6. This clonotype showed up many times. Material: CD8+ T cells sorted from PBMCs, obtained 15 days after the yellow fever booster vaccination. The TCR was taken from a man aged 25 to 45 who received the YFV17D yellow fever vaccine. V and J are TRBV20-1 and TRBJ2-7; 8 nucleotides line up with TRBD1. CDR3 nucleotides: TGCAGTGCTAGAGATCTGGCAGGGGGCCCCTACGAGCAGTACTTC. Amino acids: CSARDLAGGPYEQYF.